One sample yielded the 9 T cell receptor beta chains listed below, sequenced in a study of CD8 T cells in Susac syndrome. It was with random hexamers that roughly 0.5 to 1 ug RNA was reverse transcribed. Using its own MiXCR run on the immunoSEQ multiplex PCR reads, TCRdb lists one record per CDR3 protein. Altogether 250,000 or so distinct CDR3 sequences are present, 93% being singletons, with the ten largest covering around 0.067%. Sequenced material: CD4+ T cells from PBMCs. These receptors originate from a human donor with multiple sclerosis.

This chain links TRBV5-4 with TRBJ2-2; D not certain. Trimming stripped 4 bases from V and 5 bases from J, with 18 bases between. This CDR3 region has 16 residues. Germline CDR1 and CDR2: SGHNT and YYREEE (reference sequence). The CDR3 reads CASSPTLGIGTGELFF. The CDR3 DNA reads TGTGCCAGCAGCCCTACCCTGGGCATAGGGACCGGGGAGCTGTTTTTT.

The chain employs TRBV24-1 and TRBJ1-5, with 8 bases that match TRBD1. After removal of 2 bases from V and 7 bases from J, the junction contained 15 bases not matched to a gene. CDR1 is KGHDR, CDR2 SFDVKD, per germline. The CDR3 length is 18 residues. The CDR3: CATSDSPVGTGQGQPQHF. The CDR3 DNA is TGTGCCACCAGTGATTCACCCGTTGGGACAGGCCAGGGCCAGCCCCAGCATTTT.

The rearrangement uses TRBV12-3 or TRBV12-4 and TRBJ1-1; D remains ambiguous. This CDR3 is 15 amino acids long. Trimming left V 8 bases short and J 1 base short, with 17 bases between. CDR3 coding DNA: TGTGCCAGCCGCCCCCAAGGACTCAGGAACACTGAAGCTTTCTTT. It translates to CASRPQGLRNTEAFF.

The chain employs TRBV20-1 and TRBJ2-1; the D call may be TRBD1 or TRBD2 (7 bases each). Per the germline V gene, CDR1 is DFQATT and CDR2 is SNEGSKA (reference sequence). CDR3 length equals 13 residues. V shed 2 bases and J shed 10 bases, with 15 bases lying between them. CDR3 residues: CSARPTGEGEQFF. CDR3 in DNA: TGCAGTGCTAGACCCACAGGGGAGGGCGAGCAGTTCTTC.

The V and J genes are TRBV20-1 and TRBJ2-1, with D maybe TRBD1 (5 bases). CDR1 is DFQATT and CDR2 is SNEGSKA in the germline V gene (reference sequence). The V end was cut by 3 bases, the J end by 5 bases, with 14 bases between. There are 14 residues in the CDR3. The CDR3 loop reads CSASRGAGNNEQFF. CDR3 DNA sequence: TGCAGTGCTAGTCGTGGGGCTGGGAACAATGAGCAGTTCTTC.

Written as DNA, the CDR3 is TGCAGTGCTAGAGATCACAGCGGGAGATCCTACAATGAGCAGTTCTTC. Its translation is CSARDHSGRSYNEQFF. V gene TRBV20-1 combines with J gene TRBJ2-1; 8 bases agree with TRBD2. CDR1 is DFQATT and CDR2 is SNEGSKA in the germline V gene (reference sequence). With V trimmed by 0 bases and J by 1 base, 5 bases remained unmatched. This CDR3 region has 16 residues.

This clonotype was picked up one time. V gene TRBV7-3 combines with J gene TRBJ2-2; TRBD2 aligns across 11 bases. The V gene's germline CDR1 is SGHTA and CDR2 FQGTGA. The CDR3 runs to 15 residues. V shed 3 bases, J shed 6 bases, and the junction held 3 bases outside the gene matches. In DNA form, the CDR3 reads TGTGCCAGCAGCTTCGGTAGCGGGGGGGCCGGGGAGCTGTTTTTT. Encoded protein: CASSFGSGGAGELFF.

For the CDR3, the DNA is TGTGCCACCAGTGATCCGGGACAGGACTCCTACAATGAGCAGTTCTTC. Translated, it gives CATSDPGQDSYNEQFF. J is TRBJ2-1 and V is TRBV24-1; 8 nucleotides agree with TRBD1. The CDR3 has 16 amino acids. CDR1 and CDR2 from the germline V gene are KGHDR and SFDVKD. V dropped 3 bases and J dropped 0; count of bases not matched to a gene: 3.

The chain has TRBV9 and TRBJ1-4, with D tentatively TRBD1 (5 bases). The germline gives CDR1 SGDLS, CDR2 YYNGEE. The germline V and J ends were trimmed by 6 bases and 1 base, with 19 bases remaining between them. There are 17 residues in the CDR3. The CDR3 DNA reads TGTGCCAGCACCCGCTACTCCGGGACGCGAACTAATGAAAAACTGTTTTTT. Translating it yields CASTRYSGTRTNEKLFF. Using reference TRBV9 and TRBJ1-4 for the parts outside the CDR3, the full variable domain is DSGVTQTPKHLITATGQRVTLRCSPRSGDLSVYWYQQSLDQGLQFLIQYYNGEERAKGNILERFSAQQFPDLHSELNLSSLELGDSALYFCASTRYSGTRTNEKLFFGSGTQLSVL.